This T cell receptor beta chain derives from a study of vaccination and CD4 T cells after COVID-19. The study's findings and limits: Convalescent patients displayed a median roughly 90% of reactive clones emerging only post-vaccination.

The CDR3 has 12 residues. Germline values: CDR1 ENHRY, CDR2 SYGVKD. Researchers used the Oncomine TCR Beta short-read assay to sequence DNA from cultured CD4+ T cells. One entry per CDR3 protein results from TCRdb running MiXCR on the PCR reads. The sample includes approximately 24,000 distinct CDR3 sequences, roughly 68% of them seen just once. Noted treatment: roughly ten-day PBMC culture with coronavirus spike peptide pools or control peptides (ViraFEST assay). Points on this clonotype: Its specificity is unknown. Germline and junction disagree at one end, which may indicate a read error.

The clonotype was recovered from a human donor who received a COVID-19 vaccine. The sample was CD4+ T cells from blood, cultured in vitro, taken after SARS-CoV-2 vaccination. The rearrangement joins TRBV10-3 to TRBJ1-2, with TRBD1 matching over 7 bases. DNA for the CDR3: TGTGCCCTCAGGGACAGTAACTATGGCTACACCTTC. This translates into CALRDSNYGYTF.